This paragraph reports one T cell receptor (beta chain). This specimen belongs to a study of blood T cell repertoires in COVID-19. Background on the study: In each case, the material was cDNA or gDNA derived from T cells, B-cell-depleted T cells, or PBMCs.

In the source study's methods: Nucleated cell counts were estimated from reference gene primer amplification. The protocol was immunoSEQ multiplex PCR, while the TCRdb copy is restricted to in-frame clones and leaves out a portion. That table gives V, J and clone size, and the DNA gave D and trimming. The profile covers some 270,000 clones, with 70% to 90% appearing a single time and under 7% taken by the ten largest. Trimming removed 5 bases from V and 2 bases from J; junction bases left unmatched: 1. CDR1 LNHDA and CDR2 SQIVND come from the germline V gene (reference sequence). CDR3 length: 13 amino acids.

The sequence was collected from a woman aged 45-65 years who had been exposed to COVID-19. Sequencing was performed on PBMCs or T cells enriched from blood (not recorded which). The chain employs TRBV19 and TRBJ1-1; 8 bases agree with TRBD1. The CDR3 loop reads CASSGQGNTEAFF. The CDR3 nucleotides read TGTGCCAGTAGTGGACAGGGTAACACTGAAGCTTTCTTT. Full variable domain (missing parts from reference TRBV19 and TRBJ1-1): DGGITQSPKYLFRKEGQNVTLSCEQNLNHDAMYWYRQDPGQGLRLIYYSQIVNDFQKGDIAEGYSVSREKKESFPLTVTSAQKNPTAFYLCASSGQGNTEAFFGQGTRLTVV.